Listed below are T cell receptor beta chains from one sample, sequenced in a study of blood T cell repertoires in COVID-19. The method was immunoSEQ multiplex PCR; TCRdb's version includes in-frame clones alone and lacks a portion of them. The data contain approximately 270,000 clones, approximately 90% of them singletons. The sample comprised PBMCs or T cells enriched from blood (not recorded which). The receptors derive from a woman aged 25 to 45 with acute COVID-19. The CDR3 runs from the conserved cysteine through the conserved F or W. Clone sizes are given selectively: once, few, many, or a class where the clone is expanded.

size: .; length: 14; V: TRBV14; J: TRBJ2-7; CDR3: CASSQTGSSYEQYF
size: .; length: 14; V: TRBV10-2; J: TRBJ2-2; CDR3: CASRGEGSGGELFF
size: .; length: 13; V: TRBV19; J: TRBJ2-1; CDR3: CASTATSNQEQFF
size: .; length: 15; V: TRBV28; J: TRBJ2-7; CDR3: CASSQRLAGVYEQYF
size: many; length: 15; V: TRBV5-4; J: TRBJ2-1; CDR3: CASSRPGEGNNEQFF
size: .; length: 15; V: TRBV28; J: TRBJ2-1; CDR3: CASSLRTRADNEQFF
size: .; length: 13; V: TRBV5-1; J: TRBJ2-4; CDR3: CASSLSTREVQYF
size: .; length: 11; V: TRBV20-1; J: TRBJ2-1; CDR3: CSASIPGLGLF
size: .; length: 17; V: TRBV5-4; J: TRBJ1-4; CDR3: CASSVVAPGQGNEKLFF
size: few; length: 14; V: TRBV28; J: TRBJ1-5; CDR3: CASTPTGANQPQHF
size: .; length: 14; V: TRBV19; J: TRBJ2-7; CDR3: CASSIDRGVHEQYF
size: few; length: 16; V: TRBV7-3; J: TRBJ2-2; CDR3: CASSLTGGTITGELFF
size: .; length: 14; V: TRBV27; J: TRBJ1-2; CDR3: CASSLRGPGYGYTF
size: .; length: 12; V: TRBV24-1; J: TRBJ2-7; CDR3: CATSDPDKNVYF
size: .; length: 14; V: TRBV5-1; J: TRBJ2-7; CDR3: CASSLSAGGDEQYF
size: .; length: 14; V: TRBV5-1; J: TRBJ1-1; CDR3: CASSLRGAHTEAFF
size: .; length: 18; V: TRBV24-1; J: TRBJ2-3; CDR3: CATSDIGLAGGLNDTQYF
size: .; length: 17; V: TRBV18; J: TRBJ2-3; CDR3: CASSPPGLAGGVDTQYF
size: .; length: 13; V: TRBV12-3/TRBV12-4; J: TRBJ1-1; CDR3: CASSRDRSTEAFF
size: .; length: 13; V: TRBV6-5; J: TRBJ1-6; CDR3: CASSRTGSSPLHF
size: .; length: 13; V: TRBV5-1; J: TRBJ2-7; CDR3: CASSLDGVYEQYF
size: .; length: 16; V: TRBV7-3; J: TRBJ2-1; CDR3: CASSLTTTGVGNEQFF
size: .; length: 13; V: TRBV9; J: TRBJ2-1; CDR3: CASSTSGVNEQFF
size: .; length: 15; V: TRBV9; J: TRBJ2-1; CDR3: CASSVSGGSYNEQFF
size: .; length: 17; V: TRBV14; J: TRBJ2-7; CDR3: CASSQEGVKDAPYEQYF
size: .; length: 15; V: TRBV6-6; J: TRBJ2-7; CDR3: CASTTGTSGSYEQYF
size: .; length: 13; V: TRBV27; J: TRBJ1-1; CDR3: CASWGGPNTEAFF
size: .; length: 15; V: TRBV2; J: TRBJ2-3; CDR3: CASSAGLAGEDTQYF
size: few; length: 16; V: TRBV19; J: TRBJ2-2; CDR3: CASGQVHPPNTGELFF
size: .; length: 14; V: TRBV4-1; J: TRBJ1-2; CDR3: CASSNPGSHYGYTF
size: .; length: 17; V: TRBV3-1/TRBV3-2; J: TRBJ2-3; CDR3: CASSPVGADPSTDTQYF
size: .; length: 14; V: TRBV7-2; J: TRBJ2-3; CDR3: CASSFKRGTDTQYF
size: .; length: 15; V: TRBV6-2/TRBV6-3; J: TRBJ2-7; CDR3: CASSPLTGSTYEQYF